This entry describes one T cell receptor beta chain. The target of this receptor is not known. No base-level quality is on record; no much larger clone is a single base apart. The CDR3 regions of human TCRbeta chains were subjected to immunosequencing. In the original analysis: Repertoire TCRs were matched against a reference library of SARS-CoV-2-specific TCRs generated with the MIRA antigen-specificity platform. Breadth meant the fraction of unique TCRs that were SARS-CoV-2-associated, whereas depth meant the fraction of total T cells that were SARS-CoV-2-associated. Using the MIRA data, each spike-specific TCR was mapped to the spike region that the TCR reacts to and placed in a CD4 or CD8 class. Log10-transformed breadth and depth values were compared by one-way ANOVA with Sidak's multiple comparisons tests. Drawn from immuneACCESS, this table holds only the in-frame rearrangements with V and J called that TCRdb kept. Clones are partly lost; checked studies trace under half to an unresolved V gene and leave the rest unexplained. V and J calls and clone size are as listed in that table; D and trimming were resolved from the DNA. The table for this sample lists under 150,000 clones; about 82% of them were counted only once. 6.5% to 8.5% of the sample is held by the ten biggest clonotypes.

V is clipped by 0 bases and J by 3 bases, and the sequence between their germline boundaries is 11 bases long. Counted from cysteine to phenylalanine, this CDR3 has 15 amino acids. Only CDR3 DNA is held: 45 bases, read in frame from base 1. As encoded in the germline V gene, CDR1 is LGHNA while CDR2 is YNFKEQ. The entry originates in a study of T cell responses to AZD1222 COVID-19 vaccine (dated by TCRdb to the early 2020s). As for the study more broadly: TCR sequencing was performed for about 250 trial participants, of whom about 200 were given two doses of AZD1222 and 26 were given two doses of MenACWY control vaccine. Enrollment into the trials was organized by age into subgroups of 18-55, 56-69 and 70-plus years, and those subgroups contained roughly 160, 29 and 62 TCR-sequenced participants, respectively. Findings and caveats that apply to the study as a whole: Vaccine-associated CD4 TCRs spanned the whole spike protein, with dominant responses in regions 160-218 and 743-854. Because no samples from the day 14 peak response were available, repertoires could be characterized only after the peak T cell response. A significant rise in spike-specific TCR breadth and depth was observed after two AZD1222 doses relative to day 0 and relative to MenACWY recipients. Participants were mostly white British and included more females than males, and it was suggested by the authors that clonal diversity may have been underestimated. In the small 56-69-year group, the increase in depth fell short of significance, most likely because of low power. Reportedly, almost half of the unique spike-specific TCRs recognized epitopes lying outside the regions that are mutated in the B.1.351 and B.1.1.7 variants. Conclusions about previously exposed vaccinees are limited, since just 6 or 7 AZD1222 recipients were seropositive for SARS-CoV-2 at baseline.

The sample's time point label, in plain terms: about 28 days (+/-7) after the second vaccine dose. Sample treatment or condition, as interpreted from the label and publication: meningococcal conjugate vaccine given as trial control. The vaccinee samples were drawn from two UK trials, COV001 and COV002, one of which was a single-blind randomized controlled phase 2/3 trial testing AZD1222 (ChAdOx1 nCoV-19) in healthy adults. For TCRbeta chain sequencing, PBMC samples were collected from trial participants at day 0 and at day 28 after the second dose. The receptor was isolated from an adult who received the MenACWY meningococcal vaccine as a control. The specimen was peripheral blood, collected 28 days after the second dose of the MenACWY control vaccine. The sequence is built from TRBV4-2 and TRBJ1-2; too little of a D gene remains to name it. At the DNA level, the sequence is TGTGCCAGCAGCCAAGATGCACATGATGACTATGGCTACACCTTC. Its product reads: CASSQDAHDDYGYTF.